This T cell receptor beta chain derives from a study of T-cell reconstitution after alpha-beta-depleted transplantation in children. This clonotype turned up a few times. TCRbeta library preparation incorporated unique molecular identifiers. TCRdb called the PCR reads again in MiXCR, with one record for every CDR3 protein. The sample yields 600,000 to 700,000 distinct CDR3 sequences, roughly 17% seen once. Sample: PBMCs from the stem cell graft donor, taken from the stem cell graft. This TCR derives from a human donor who donated a stem cell graft to a child with acute myeloid leukemia.

CDR3 bases: TGTGCCAGCAGCTTACAATATAGTTGGATGGGGGAAAAACTGTTTTTT. It translates to CASSLQYSWMGEKLFF. This chain uses TRBV7-2 with TRBJ1-4; D gene unclear. The CDR3 runs 16 residues. V was clipped by 2 bases and J by 8 bases, with 18 bases between them. Germline V gives CDR1 SGHTA, CDR2 FQGNSA.